The next 26 T cell receptor beta chains were all read from a single sample in a study of shared clonotypes between healthy human individuals. The table came from immunoSEQ multiplex PCR; TCRdb's copy has only in-frame clones and leaves some out. The sample records some 680,000 clones, about 80% being singletons. Source material: memory CD4+ T cells sorted from blood. Subset of the sample: CD45RA-negative fraction. The receptors shown here come from a woman under 40 in good health.

The table lists this clone with a few counts. The V gene is TRBV19, the J gene TRBJ1-2; possibly TRBD1 for D (6 bases). With 5 bases removed from V and 3 bases from J, the gap between germline ends came to 16 bases. Germline-derived CDR1 and CDR2 are LNHDA and SQIVND (reference sequence). The CDR3 spans 15 residues. CDR3 protein: CASSLASGADYGYTF. The CDR3 DNA reads as TGTGCCAGTAGTCTCGCTTCGGGGGCAGACTATGGCTACACCTTC.

Details on this clone: Different DNA sequences within this sample yield the same CDR3. The genes are TRBV20-1 and TRBJ2-1, with unresolved D. Germline V gene sequence: CDR1 DFQATT, CDR2 SNEGSKA (reference sequence). The germline V and J ends were trimmed by 1 base and 8 bases, with 6 bases remaining between them. The CDR3 extends over 11 amino acids. CDR3 DNA: TGCAGTGCTAGAGTGCGCGATGAGCAGTTCTTC. Protein: CSARVRDEQFF.

The rearrangement uses TRBV6-1 and TRBJ2-1; D could derive from TRBD1 or TRBD2 (6 bases each). V lost 6 bases, J lost 4 bases, and 13 bases lay in between. This CDR3 comprises 14 residues. Germline V gene data show CDR1 as MNHNS and CDR2 as SASEGT. CDR3: CASSGGFLYNEQFF. The CDR3 DNA reads as TGTGCCAGCAGCGGGGGCTTTCTTTACAATGAGCAGTTCTTC.

This sequence joins TRBV5-1 and TRBJ2-1; the match to TRBD2 covers 10 bases. From germline, CDR1 is SGHRS and CDR2 YFSETQ. Trimming at V came to 1 base and at J to 2 bases, leaving 6 bases not matched to a gene. CDR3 size: 17 residues. This CDR3 reads CASSLLAGGSTYNEQFF. Written as DNA, the CDR3 is TGCGCCAGCAGCTTGTTAGCGGGAGGTAGCACCTACAATGAGCAGTTCTTC.

J is TRBJ2-7 and V is TRBV28; D possibly corresponds to TRBD2 (7 bases). Between the trimmed V and J ends, which lost 7 bases and 5 bases, there was a span of 18 bases. CDR3 size: 14 residues. Germline CDR1 and CDR2: MDHEN and SYDVKM. The CDR3 bases are TGTGCCAGCACGCTCTTGGGGGGGCCCAACGAGCAGTACTTC. This sequence encodes CASTLLGGPNEQYF.

CDR3: CAISEGQGKYGYTF. The DNA of the CDR3 is TGTGCCATCAGTGAGGGACAGGGGAAATATGGCTACACCTTC. This rearrangement joins TRBV10-3 to TRBJ1-2; 9 bases align to TRBD1. Trimming cost V 2 bases and J 5 bases; bases outside gene matches: 3. The CDR3 extends over 14 amino acids. CDR1 is ENHRY and CDR2 is SYGVKD in the germline V gene.

Points on this clone: Since a far larger clone is one base different, this is likely a read error. Other DNA sequences within the sample encode an identical CDR3. The rearrangement uses TRBV7-6 and TRBJ2-7, with TRBD2 matching over 7 bases. CDR3 size: 14 residues. Trimming cost V 3 bases and J 0 bases; bases outside gene matches: 2. Germline CDR1 and CDR2: SGHVS and FNYEAQ. The CDR3 bases are TGTGCCAGCAGCTTCCAGCGGGACTCCTACGAGCAGTACTTC. It yields the protein CASSFQRDSYEQYF.

A single count supports this clone. Mismatch with germline at one junction end may stem from a read error. The J gene is TRBJ2-7, the V gene TRBV19, with 7 bases that match TRBD2. Germline CDR1 and CDR2: LNHDA and SQIVND (reference sequence). The CDR3 has 15 residues. CDR3 nucleotides: TGTGCCAGTAGGGGACGGGGCGGGAGTCTCGACGAGCAGTACTTT. Translation: CASRGRGGSLDEQYF.

J is TRBJ2-1 and V is TRBV19; no clear D gene. CDR3 length: 14 amino acids. The V gene lost 5 bases and the J gene lost 8 bases, with 16 bases spanning the gap. Per the germline V gene, CDR1 is LNHDA and CDR2 is SQIVND (reference sequence). The CDR3 loop is CASSGRAFRHEQFF. The CDR3 nucleotides read TGTGCCAGTAGTGGCCGTGCCTTCCGGCATGAGCAGTTCTTC.

The chain carries TRBV7-9 and TRBJ1-2; no clear D. The CDR3 contains 13 residues. The ends were cut back, 5 bases at V and 4 bases at J, with 11 bases in the middle. The V gene's germline CDR1 is SEHNR and CDR2 FQNEAQ (reference sequence). The CDR3 loop is CASSPINPYGYTF. CDR3 DNA: TGTGCCAGCAGCCCTATCAATCCCTATGGCTACACCTTC.

The chain is built from TRBV11-2 and TRBJ2-1, with D possibly TRBD2 on 5 matching bases. The CDR3 consists of 15 residues. With 5 bases removed from V and 2 bases from J, the gap between germline ends came to 13 bases. Per the germline V gene, CDR1 is SGHAT and CDR2 is FQNNGV. The CDR3 sequence is CASSLTRGPYNEQFF. CDR3 DNA sequence: TGTGCCAGCAGCCTAACTAGAGGTCCCTACAATGAGCAGTTCTTC. Variable domain in full (rest from reference TRBV11-2 and TRBJ2-1): EAGVAQSPRYKIIEKRQSVAFWCNPISGHATLYWYQQILGQGPKLLIQFQNNGVVDDSQLPKDRFSAERLKGVDSTLKIQPAKLEDSAVYLCASSLTRGPYNEQFFGPGTRLTVL.

J is TRBJ2-4 and V is TRBV29-1, with 13 bases matching TRBD2. The germline V gene encodes CDR1 SQVTM and CDR2 ANQGSEA. The V and J ends lost 5 bases and 5 bases, in that order; junction bases with no gene match: 6. The CDR3 is made up of 15 amino acids. The CDR3 DNA is TGCAGCGTTCCGGGACTAGCGGGATACCAAAACATTCAGTACTTC. It encodes CSVPGLAGYQNIQYF.

The chain employs TRBV18 and TRBJ2-6, with D perhaps TRBD1 (6 bases). CDR1 is KGHSH and CDR2 is LQKENI in the germline V gene. This CDR3 is built from 17 residues. V lost 1 base to trimming and J lost 0 bases, with 10 bases between them. The CDR3, as DNA: TGTGCCAGCTCACCACTGGACAGCGACTCTGGGGCCAACGTCCTGACTTTC. It specifies CASSPLDSDSGANVLTF.

This rearrangement joins TRBV29-1 to TRBJ2-1, with 9 bases matching TRBD2. V dropped 1 base and J dropped 6; count of bases not matched to a gene: 1. The V gene's germline CDR1 is SQVTM and CDR2 ANQGSEA. The CDR3 totals 13 residues. The CDR3 is CSVEGGRANEQFF. The CDR3 coding sequence is TGCAGCGTTGAAGGCGGGAGGGCCAATGAGCAGTTCTTC.

The V gene is TRBV27, the J gene TRBJ2-7; a possible D gene is TRBD2 (6 bases). The ends were cut back, 5 bases at V and 5 bases at J, with 19 bases in the middle. Germline values: CDR1 MNHEY, CDR2 SMNVEV (reference sequence). The CDR3 spans 15 residues. CDR3 in DNA: TGTGCCAGCAGTCTCCATAGCGGTAGGAGGAACGAGCAGTACTTC. Protein sequence: CASSLHSGRRNEQYF.

The V gene is TRBV27, the J gene TRBJ2-7; 7 nucleotides align to TRBD1. The CDR3 loop spans 16 amino acids. The J segment lost 6 bases and the V segment lost 3 bases, leaving 14 bases of the junction unmatched. Germline V gene data show CDR1 as MNHEY and CDR2 as SMNVEV (reference sequence). The CDR3 DNA follows: TGTGCCAGCAGTTTGGGCTTAGACAGGGTCCGTGGCGAGCAGTACTTC. This codes for CASSLGLDRVRGEQYF.

The rearrangement joins TRBV19 to TRBJ2-2; 7 bases map to TRBD1. J gave up 4 bases and V 9 bases, and 5 bases lay outside the gene matches. CDR3 length: 13 residues. Germline V gene sequence: CDR1 LNHDA, CDR2 SQIVND (reference sequence). For the CDR3, the DNA is TGTGCCAGCAACGACAGGGCCACCGGGGAGCTGTTTTTT. Protein: CASNDRATGELFF.

The chain links TRBV4-1 to TRBJ2-7, with 12 bases aligning to TRBD1. CDR1 is MGHRA and CDR2 is YSYEKL in the germline V gene. The trim removed 2 bases at V and 2 bases at J, leaving 4 bases unmatched. CDR3 size: 16 residues. In DNA, the CDR3 is TGCGCCAGCAGCCAACGGGGACAGGGGGCAACCTACGAGCAGTACTTC. It encodes CASSQRGQGATYEQYF.

V usage is TRBV28 and J usage is TRBJ2-5; 7 bases are a match to TRBD1. The ends lost 6 bases at V and 4 bases at J; junction bases unmatched: 17. CDR1 is MDHEN, CDR2 SYDVKM, per germline. The CDR3 extends over 17 amino acids. The chain's CDR3 is CASSGREDRAGLETQYF. The CDR3 coding sequence is TGTGCCAGCAGCGGACGTGAAGACAGGGCTGGTTTAGAGACCCAGTACTTC.

V is TRBV27 and J is TRBJ2-7; the D gene is possibly TRBD1 (6 bases). The CDR3 extends over 14 amino acids. The V and J ends lost 6 bases and 7 bases respectively, with 19 bases between them. From germline, CDR1 is MNHEY and CDR2 SMNVEV (reference sequence). The CDR3 reads CASSFLVGAGEQYF. CDR3 nucleotide sequence: TGTGCCAGCAGCTTCCTAGTGGGGGCCGGGGAGCAGTACTTC.

This clone was counted between two and nine times. This chain connects TRBV6-6 to TRBJ2-2; D is unresolved. Germline V gene lookup returns CDR1 MNHNY and CDR2 SVGAGI (reference sequence). The CDR3 consists of 14 residues. Trimming took 7 bases from V and 0 from J, leaving 9 bases between them. The CDR3: CASTKDANTGELFF. CDR3 nucleotide sequence: TGTGCCAGCACCAAGGACGCGAACACCGGGGAGCTGTTTTTT.

V usage is TRBV27 and J usage is TRBJ2-3, with TRBD2 matching over 10 bases. The CDR3 contains 13 residues. Trimming at V came to 5 bases and at J to 14 bases, leaving 10 bases not matched to a gene. Germline-derived CDR1 and CDR2 are MNHEY and SMNVEV (reference sequence). The DNA for the CDR3 is TGTGCCAGCAGTGCTAGCGGGGGCCTAATATGGTATTTT. Amino acid sequence: CASSASGGLIWYF.

V usage is TRBV2 and J usage is TRBJ2-3, with 14 bases identical to TRBD2. The CDR3 covers 17 residues. The junction had 7 bases not matched to a gene; V was cut back by 6 bases and J by 2 bases. The germline CDR1 and CDR2 sequences are SNHLY and FYNNEI. CDR3 nucleotides: TGTGCCAGCAGCGTGGGACTAGCGGGAGTAATCACAGATACGCAGTATTTT. This encodes CASSVGLAGVITDTQYF.

The chain carries TRBV28 and TRBJ1-2; D is possibly TRBD1 (5 bases). The V gene's germline CDR1 is MDHEN and CDR2 SYDVKM. The CDR3 spans 13 residues. V was pared by 3 bases and J by 4 bases, with 9 bases between. The chain's CDR3 is CASSLTDSYGYTF. CDR3 bases: TGTGCCAGCAGTTTGACAGATTCCTATGGCTACACCTTC.

This clone was detected once. This chain uses TRBV19 with TRBJ2-5, with D possibly TRBD2 on 5 matching bases. The J call may be in error: the DNA end matches TRBJ2-7 better. Germline CDR1 LNHDA, CDR2 SQIVND (reference sequence). This CDR3 contains 12 residues. DNA of the CDR3: TGTGCCAGTAGTATTGCGGGCAACGAGCAGTACTTC. Translating gives CASSIAGNEQYF.

The V and J genes are TRBV13 and TRBJ2-7, with D maybe TRBD1 (6 bases). Looked up from germline, CDR1 is PRHDT and CDR2 is FYEKMQ (reference sequence). V lost 0 bases, J lost 2 bases, and 8 bases lay in between. This CDR3 is 14 amino acids long. CDR3 amino acids: CASSLGGDTYEQYF. For the CDR3, the DNA is TGTGCCAGCAGCTTAGGGGGGGACACCTACGAGCAGTACTTC.